This T cell receptor (beta chain) derives from a study of identical twins. The V end was cut by 3 bases, the J end by 0 bases, with 6 bases between. The CDR3 length is 14 residues. CDR1 and CDR2 (germline): ENHRY, SYGVKD. TCRdb independently ran MiXCR on the 5' RACE reads; one entry per CDR3 protein. The sample carries 470,000 or so distinct CDR3 sequences, roughly a quarter recorded once. This clonotype has a count of ten or more. This sample also appeared in a second study, on T cells expressing NK-cell markers.

This chain uses TRBV10-3 with TRBJ1-3; D not resolved. The TCR originated in a young woman in good health. Sequenced: CD4+ T cells sorted from blood. The CDR3 coding sequence is TGTGCCATCAGTGATGAGGTCTCTGGAAACACCATATATTTT. Translating it yields CAISDEVSGNTIYF.